The sample holds many counts of the clone carrying this T cell receptor (beta chain). Its antigen is not identified. The data are from a study of early T cells in non-severe SARS-CoV-2 infection. The overall study: Sequencing input comprised bulk RNA from unsorted whole blood; chain pairing was not available. Study-wide findings and caveats: Anti-spike CD8 responses were favored in VDJdb matching, and private and CD4 specificities were missed.

Trimming cost V 8 bases and J 0 bases, with 12 bases left between them. Germline lookup yields CDR1 WSHSY and CDR2 SAAADI. CDR3 size: 14 residues. Attachment of unique molecular identifiers to individual cDNA molecules was performed. One entry per CDR3 protein, called by TCRdb with MiXCR from the 5' RACE reads. The sample has approximately 35,000 distinct CDR3 sequences, 4% to 5% seen once. The chain links TRBV10-2 to TRBJ2-3; D ambiguous. This receptor was taken from an adult who was a healthcare worker with PCR-confirmed SARS-CoV-2 infection or an uninfected control (not recorded which). Sequenced sample: whole blood. CDR3 loop: CASVMIPSTDTQYF. The CDR3 nucleotides read TGCGCCAGCGTAATGATACCTAGCACAGATACGCAGTATTTT.